This T cell receptor beta chain originates from a study of shared clonotypes between healthy human individuals. Assay used: immunoSEQ multiplex PCR; TCRdb lists only in-frame clones, some missing. The sample gives some 2,500,000 clones, 93% of which show up once; approximately 0.37% is in the top ten. V lost 6 bases to trimming and J lost 4 bases, with 15 bases between them. Germline-derived CDR1 and CDR2 are MDHEN and SYDVKM. The CDR3 is made up of 15 amino acids. This chain joins TRBV28 and TRBJ1-4, with a weak D call TRBD1 (6 bases). This sequence originates from a man younger than 30 in good health. Some clones in this sample may be carry-over from other donors' samples. Input material: naive CD4+ T cells from PBMCs. Sample subset: CD45RA+ positively selected. The CDR3 nucleotides are TGTGCCAGCAGGGGGGCGCCTACCTTTAATGAAAAACTGTTTTTT. Amino acid sequence: CASRGAPTFNEKLFF.